These 7 T cell receptor beta chains were all obtained from the same sample, sequenced in a study of blood T cells in healthy people across ages. Combining a sample-barcoded 5' primer with a J-beta primer mix, a second PCR ran for roughly 7 to 12 cycles. Via MiXCR, TCRdb re-called the 5' RACE reads, giving one row per CDR3 protein. This repertoire shows some 860,000 distinct CDR3 sequences, 45% to 70% found once; its top ten account for around 24%. Sequenced sample: blood. These receptors all stem from a man aged 40-55 years in good health.

This clonotype was found many times. This chain joins TRBV29-1 and TRBJ1-1; the match to TRBD1 covers 8 bases. V dropped 4 bases and J dropped 1; count of bases not matched to a gene: 14. The CDR3 spans 17 residues. Germline CDR1 SQVTM, CDR2 ANQGSEA. Here the CDR3 reads CSVAGRTGFNRNTEAFF. CDR3 nucleotides: TGCAGCGTTGCAGGAAGGACAGGGTTTAATCGGAACACTGAAGCTTTCTTT. The full variable domain, completed using reference TRBV29-1 and TRBJ1-1, is SAVISQKPSRDICQRGTSLTIQCQVDSQVTMMFWYRQQPGQSLTLIATANQGSEATYESGFVIDKFPISRPNLTFSTLTVSNMSPEDSSIYLCSVAGRTGFNRNTEAFFGQGTRLTVV.

V usage is TRBV7-2 and J usage is TRBJ2-7; D unresolved. The CDR3 is 18 amino acids. The germline V and J ends were trimmed by 2 bases and 2 bases, with 22 bases remaining between them. CDR1 and CDR2 (germline): SGHTA, FQGNSA. The CDR3 spells CASSLNPLPSSAAYEQYF. The CDR3 DNA reads TGTGCCAGCAGCTTAAATCCCCTCCCTTCGAGCGCCGCCTACGAGCAGTACTTC.

The V and J genes are TRBV10-3 and TRBJ1-2, with D unclear. V lost 10 bases and J lost 8, with 20 bases in between. Looked up from germline, CDR1 is ENHRY and CDR2 is SYGVKD. The CDR3 length is 13 residues. The CDR3 loop is CATPASTNGGYTF. CDR3 coding DNA: TGTGCCACCCCGGCCTCTACAAATGGCGGCTACACCTTC.

This clonotype occurred a few times. This sequence joins TRBV7-2 and TRBJ1-4; D is uncertain. This CDR3 has 15 amino acids. Trimming stripped 1 base from V and 3 bases from J, with 9 bases between. Germline CDR1 reads SGHTA; CDR2 reads FQGNSA. CDR3 amino acids: CASSLVGNANEKLFF. CDR3 sequence (DNA): TGTGCCAGCAGCTTAGTGGGCAACGCTAATGAAAAACTGTTTTTT.

In this sample, this clonotype turned up a few times. The chain is built from TRBV10-2 and TRBJ2-1; 8 nucleotides line up with TRBD1. The junction had 15 bases not matched to a gene; V was cut back by 2 bases and J by 9 bases. Germline lookup yields CDR1 WSHSY and CDR2 SAAADI. The CDR3 is 17 residues long. CDR3: CASSELTGGTGVTEQFF. The CDR3 nucleotides are TGCGCCAGCAGTGAGCTTACAGGGGGTACGGGGGTTACTGAGCAGTTCTTC.

This clonotype showed up just a few times. The chain links TRBV7-3 to TRBJ2-7; 10 bases line up with TRBD2. V lost 0 bases and J lost 7; bases outside the gene matches: 9. CDR1 and CDR2 (germline): SGHTA, FQGTGA. The CDR3 is 16 amino acids. DNA of the CDR3: TGTGCCAGCAGCTTAACAGGTCTAGCGGGAGTGGAGGAGCAGTACTTC. This translates into CASSLTGLAGVEEQYF.

The V call is TRBV6-5, the J call TRBJ1-4; possible D gene TRBD1, 5 bases. The germline V and J ends were trimmed by 11 bases and 7 bases, with 14 bases remaining between them. The CDR3 runs 12 residues. CDR1 is MNHEY, CDR2 SVGAGI, per germline. For the CDR3, the DNA is TGTGCCGCCGGTAGGGGTGGTGAAAAACTGTTTTTT. Translation: CAAGRGGEKLFF.